This TCR beta chain was identified during a study of regulatory T cells in long-lasting Graves disease. Noted time point: newly diagnosed GD, antithyroid drugs for less than 3 months. PBMC RNA was the source of the TCR library. Germline V gene sequence: CDR1 SGHDN, CDR2 FVKESK. J was trimmed by 1 base and V by 4 bases; bases with no gene match: 4. The CDR3 contains 15 residues. Arm-PCR of CDR3 regions and iRepertoire HTBI primers were used to build TCR beta libraries. Original methodology: Samples collectively showed 62 TRBV and approximately 14 TRBJ segments. TCRdb fed the multiplex PCR reads into MiXCR, producing one record per CDR3 protein. Here the V and J calls rest on TCRdb's processing, not on the authors' analysis. This table has a few hundred thousand distinct CDR3 sequences, around 21% appearing once.

The chain joins TRBV14 to TRBJ1-3, with TRBD1 matching 7 bases. The sequence was collected from a female donor with Graves disease. The input for sequencing was peripheral blood mononuclear cells (PBMCs), taken at new diagnosis, from a patient treated with antithyroid drugs. The CDR3 protein is CASSPNRGSGNTIYF. As DNA, the CDR3 is TGTGCCAGCAGCCCCAACAGGGGATCTGGAAACACCATATATTTT. Complete variable domain (other parts from reference TRBV14 and TRBJ1-3): EAGVTQFPSHSVIEKGQTVTLRCDPISGHDNLYWYRRVMGKEIKFLLHFVKESKQDESGMPNNRFLAERTGGTYSTLKVQPAELEDSGVYFCASSPNRGSGNTIYFGEGSWLTVV.